Each of the 5 T cell receptor beta chains below was sequenced from the same sample in a study of T cell responses to AZD1222 COVID-19 vaccine. The assay was immunoSEQ multiplex PCR, and TCRdb's table has in-frame clones only and misses some. The table includes over 85,000 clones, roughly 86% detected once. The material sequenced was peripheral blood, taken on day 0 of AZD1222 vaccination. The source of these receptors is an adult in good health.

This rearrangement joins TRBV4-3 to TRBJ1-5; no reliable D call. CDR1 is LGHNA and CDR2 is YSLEER in the germline V gene. The length of the CDR3 is 15 residues. The germline V and J ends were trimmed by 1 base and 3 bases, with 10 bases remaining between them. As DNA, the CDR3 is TGCGCCAGCAGCCAAGTACACGGGAACAATCAGCCCCAGCATTTT. Amino acids: CASSQVHGNNQPQHF.

This chain joins TRBV18 and TRBJ2-7; tentatively, D is TRBD2 (7 bases). This CDR3 spans 15 amino acids. Germline V gives CDR1 KGHSH, CDR2 LQKENI. V was shortened by 0 bases and J by 3 bases, with 12 bases between the two germline ends. CDR3 nucleotides: TGTGCCAGCTCACCACCGGGGGGGGCGGGCTACGAGCAGTACTTC. It is translated as CASSPPGGAGYEQYF.

CDR3 sequence reads: CASKFPGGTNTQYF. As DNA, the CDR3 is TGTGCCAGCAAGTTTCCGGGGGGTACTAATACGCAGTATTTT. The rearrangement links TRBV27 to TRBJ2-3; 7 positions agree with TRBD2. Germline loops: CDR1 MNHEY, CDR2 SMNVEV (reference sequence). The CDR3 sequence is 14 residues long. With V trimmed by 7 bases and J by 7 bases, 11 bases remained unmatched.

The chain uses TRBV9 and TRBJ2-1; 8 positions match TRBD1. V was clipped by 3 bases and J by 4 bases; unmatched bases: 6. The CDR3 spans 15 residues. In germline, CDR1 is SGDLS, CDR2 YYNGEE. DNA for the CDR3: TGTGCCAGCAGCGACCGGGACAGGAATTACAATGAGCAGTTCTTC. Its protein is CASSDRDRNYNEQFF.

This sequence joins TRBV28 and TRBJ1-2; 8 bases agree with TRBD1. The germline CDR1 and CDR2 sequences are MDHEN and SYDVKM. The CDR3 has 14 amino acids. V lost 7 bases and J lost 7; bases outside the gene matches: 11. The CDR3 nucleotides are TGTGCCAGCACCCCGCCAGGGGGCGTCTCTGGCTACACCTTC. It is translated as CASTPPGGVSGYTF.